This entry features one T cell receptor beta chain sequence. This entry is derived from a study of blood T cell repertoires in COVID-19. As for the study in general: Sources were T cells, B-cell-depleted T cells, or PBMCs; the material itself was cDNA or gDNA.

The method was immunoSEQ multiplex PCR; TCRdb's version includes in-frame clones alone and lacks a portion of them. The data contain 120,000 to 150,000 clones, roughly four fifths of them seen just once; the ten biggest clones take up approximately 8.4%. The sequence derives from a human donor with acute or convalescent COVID-19. The donor label of this sample is uncertain. Sequencing used peripheral blood.

The CDR3 protein is CASSDRNRDRGEKLFF. The DNA of the CDR3 is TGTGCCAGCAGCGATCGAAACCGGGACAGGGGCGAAAAACTGTTTTTT. The chain recombines TRBV5-4 with TRBJ1-4; 10 nucleotides agree with TRBD1. The CDR3 loop spans 16 amino acids. Germline trimming cut 4 bases from V and 8 bases from J; bases unmatched to any gene: 11. Germline V gene sequence: CDR1 SGHNT, CDR2 YYREEE (reference sequence).